One TCR beta chain is described in this entry. The method was immunoSEQ multiplex PCR; TCRdb's version includes in-frame clones alone and lacks a portion of them. Here the sample spans 650,000 to 800,000 clones, over 55% being singletons. The V and J ends lost 7 bases and 9 bases, in that order; junction bases with no gene match: 5. The CDR3 is made up of 12 amino acids. Germline loops: CDR1 MNHNS, CDR2 SASEGT. The sample belongs to a study of shared clonotypes between healthy human individuals. Among the donors, all were Caucasian adults who lived in Nashville, Tennessee. Sequencing used memory CD4+ T cells sorted from blood. Subset given: CD45RA-negative fraction. The receptor was isolated from a woman in her twenties or thirties in good health. The gene calls are TRBV6-1 and TRBJ2-1; TRBD2 matches at 8 bases. CDR3 in DNA: TGTGCCAGCAACGGGAGGGCGGGTGAGCAGTTCTTC. Its translation: CASNGRAGEQFF.